This is a list of T cell receptor beta chains from one sample in a study of CXCR3-negative and CXCR3-positive naive CD8 T cells. TCRdb re-called the 5' RACE reads, yielding one record per CDR3 amino acid sequence without DNA. The repertoire table contains 92,000 or so distinct CDR3 sequences. The material sequenced was naive CXCR3- CD8+ T cells from blood. These receptor sequences come from a human donor in good health. Some clones in this sample may be carry-over from other donors' samples. The CDR3 runs from the conserved cysteine through the conserved F or W.

j_call,v_call,cdr3_aa
TRBJ2-3,TRBV6-2/TRBV6-3,CASSSLSLAGVSDTQYF
TRBJ1-2,TRBV7-9,CASSPGQGSNYGYTF
TRBJ2-2,TRBV6-1,CASSLTSDTGELFF
TRBJ2-4,TRBV5-1,CASSLAPDLPKNIQYF
TRBJ2-3,TRBV3-1,CASSQEGRAGGSDTQYF
TRBJ1-1,TRBV6-1,CASSERMNTEAFF
TRBJ2-1,TRBV5-6,CASSSGLAGSSYNEQFF
TRBJ2-7,TRBV3-1,CASSPLLIRQGALNYEQYF
TRBJ2-7,TRBV2,CASSDYGQGVSYEQYF
TRBJ2-1,TRBV6-2/TRBV6-3,CASSFDEGAFNEQFF
TRBJ2-7,TRBV7-9,CASSSSGPRPYEQYF
TRBJ2-3,TRBV2,CASSSGTSEFTDTQYF
TRBJ2-5,TRBV7-9,CASSHIRDRGLETQYF
TRBJ1-1,TRBV6-2/TRBV6-3,CASRLERNTEAFF
TRBJ1-6,TRBV5-6,CASGSLFSPLHF
TRBJ2-5,TRBV13,CASSPTNPERQGVKETQYF
TRBJ1-4,TRBV9,CASSEGDIFRGEKLFF
TRBJ2-7,TRBV20-1,CSARDPQGSTYEQYF
TRBJ2-1,TRBV29-1,CSVEIQGIEQFF
TRBJ2-5,TRBV30,CAWEPGEETQYF
TRBJ2-7,TRBV28,CASTGTWGREQYF
TRBJ1-3,TRBV5-6,CASSLSEWASGNTIYF
TRBJ2-3,TRBV19,CASSIPGATTSTDTQYF
TRBJ2-1,TRBV4-1,CASSQDETSSSYNEQFF
TRBJ2-2,TRBV6-2/TRBV6-3,CASSPGLADTGELFF
TRBJ1-3,TRBV9,CASRGQGSGNTIYF
TRBJ2-5,TRBV12-3/TRBV12-4,CASSPIGETQYF
TRBJ1-1,TRBV28,CASRPRAMEELNTEAFF
TRBJ1-1,TRBV28,CASSPGTETEAFF
TRBJ1-2,TRBV29-1,CSVEDQGAGGYGYTF
TRBJ2-1,TRBV9,CASGGASYNEQFF
TRBJ2-5,TRBV5-5,CASSFVSSGRLQETQYF
TRBJ2-7,TRBV7-6,CASSLEASGSSYEQYF
TRBJ2-3,TRBV29-1,CSVPPTSVTDTQYF
TRBJ1-5,TRBV7-2,CASSLVEGSDQPQHF
TRBJ2-7,TRBV3-1,CASSQDHGTSGGRLYEQYF
TRBJ2-3,TRBV9,CASSPNPLTGDTQYF
TRBJ1-1,TRBV29-1,CSVADANAEAFF
TRBJ1-2,TRBV29-1,CSVGSAASLSYGYTF
TRBJ2-3,TRBV28,CASSLSSVAGLRTDTQYF
TRBJ1-1,TRBV12-3/TRBV12-4,CASSWAGNTEAFF
TRBJ2-4,TRBV28,CASSLIRETNSNIQYF
TRBJ2-5,TRBV4-1,CASSQEGREAETQYF
TRBJ2-5,TRBV3-1,CASSSSRTFQETQYF
TRBJ1-2,TRBV28,CASSSANSGTGEVVAYGYTF
TRBJ1-1,TRBV29-1,CSGDLLTGTTEAFF
TRBJ2-1,TRBV20-1,CSARAPSGIAEYSYNEQFF
TRBJ1-1,TRBV6-5,CASSYGRNTEAFF
TRBJ2-7,TRBV5-1,CASSFDQGAYEQYF
TRBJ2-7,TRBV6-5,CASTYQADQYF
TRBJ1-2,TRBV13,CASSFETGPLGGYTF